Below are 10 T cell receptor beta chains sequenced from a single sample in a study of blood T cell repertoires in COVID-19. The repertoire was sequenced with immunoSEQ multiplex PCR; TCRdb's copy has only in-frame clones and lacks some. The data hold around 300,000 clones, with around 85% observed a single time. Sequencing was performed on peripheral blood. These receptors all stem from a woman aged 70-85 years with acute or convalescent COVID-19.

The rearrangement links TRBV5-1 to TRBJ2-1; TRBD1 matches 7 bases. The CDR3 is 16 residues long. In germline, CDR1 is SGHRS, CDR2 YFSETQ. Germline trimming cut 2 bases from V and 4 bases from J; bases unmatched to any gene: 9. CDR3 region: CASSFFGGQLYNEQFF. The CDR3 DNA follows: TGCGCCAGCAGCTTCTTTGGGGGACAGCTATACAATGAGCAGTTCTTC.

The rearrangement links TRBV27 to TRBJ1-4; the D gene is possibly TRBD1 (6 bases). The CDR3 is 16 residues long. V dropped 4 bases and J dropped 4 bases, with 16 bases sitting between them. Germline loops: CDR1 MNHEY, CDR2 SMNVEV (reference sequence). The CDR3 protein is CASSSVRYRDNEKLFF. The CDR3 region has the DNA TGTGCCAGCAGTTCCGTTCGGTACAGGGATAATGAAAAACTGTTTTTT.

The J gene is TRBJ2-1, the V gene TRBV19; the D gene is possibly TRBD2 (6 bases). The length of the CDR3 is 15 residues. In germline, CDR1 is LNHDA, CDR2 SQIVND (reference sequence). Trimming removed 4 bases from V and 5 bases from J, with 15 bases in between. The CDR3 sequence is CASSNGGTLNNEQFF. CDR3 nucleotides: TGTGCCAGTAGTAATGGGGGGACTTTAAACAATGAGCAGTTCTTC.

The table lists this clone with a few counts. The CDR3, as DNA: TGTGCCAGCAGTCTCCCCTCTGGCCGGACAGCTCTTTACGAGCAGTACTTC. Encoded protein: CASSLPSGRTALYEQYF. The chain joins TRBV2 to TRBJ2-7, with a possible D match to TRBD1 (6 bases). This CDR3 has 17 residues. Germline-derived CDR1 and CDR2 are SNHLY and FYNNEI. V was trimmed by 5 bases and J by 4 bases, leaving 24 bases between them.

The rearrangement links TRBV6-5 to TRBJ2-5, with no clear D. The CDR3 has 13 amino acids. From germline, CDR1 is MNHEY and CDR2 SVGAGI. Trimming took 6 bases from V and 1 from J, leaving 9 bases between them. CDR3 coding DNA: TGTGCCAGCAGGTTACAGATCCAAGAGACCCAGTACTTC. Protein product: CASRLQIQETQYF.

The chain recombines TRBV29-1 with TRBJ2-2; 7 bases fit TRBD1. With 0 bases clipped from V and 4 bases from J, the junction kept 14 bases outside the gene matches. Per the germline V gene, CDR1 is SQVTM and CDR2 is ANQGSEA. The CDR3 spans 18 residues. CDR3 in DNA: TGCAGCGTTGAAGATTTAAGAGAAGGGGGCGGTGGCACCGGGGAGCTGTTTTTT. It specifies CSVEDLREGGGGTGELFF.

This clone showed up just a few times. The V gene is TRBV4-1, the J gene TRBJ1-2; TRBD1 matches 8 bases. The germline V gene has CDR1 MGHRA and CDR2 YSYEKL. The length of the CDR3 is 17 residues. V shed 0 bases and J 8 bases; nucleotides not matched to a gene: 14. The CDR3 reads CASSQEGNRGVNGGYTF. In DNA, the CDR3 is TGCGCCAGCAGCCAAGAGGGGAACAGGGGGGTAAATGGAGGCTACACCTTC.

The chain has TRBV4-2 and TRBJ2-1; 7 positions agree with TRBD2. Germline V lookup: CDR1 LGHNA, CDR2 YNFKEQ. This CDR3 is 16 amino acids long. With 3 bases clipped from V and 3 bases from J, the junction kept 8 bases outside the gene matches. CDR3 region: CASSQGLGGDYNEQFF. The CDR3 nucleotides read TGTGCCAGCAGCCAGGGGCTGGGGGGGGACTACAATGAGCAGTTCTTC.

The CDR3 bases are TGTGCCAGTAGGACAGGGGGGACTGAAGCTTTCTTT. Protein sequence: CASRTGGTEAFF. V and J are TRBV19 and TRBJ1-1; TRBD1 matches 9 bases. Germline V lookup: CDR1 LNHDA, CDR2 SQIVND (reference sequence). The CDR3 loop spans 12 amino acids. With 6 bases clipped from V and 5 bases from J, the junction kept 1 base outside the gene matches.

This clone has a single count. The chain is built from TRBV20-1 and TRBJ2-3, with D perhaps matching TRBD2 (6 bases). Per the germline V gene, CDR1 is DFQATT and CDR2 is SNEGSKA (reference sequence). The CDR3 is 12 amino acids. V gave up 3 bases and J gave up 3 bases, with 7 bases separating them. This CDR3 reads CSASGGTDTQYF. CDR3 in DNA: TGCAGTGCTAGTGGAGGGACAGATACGCAGTATTTT.